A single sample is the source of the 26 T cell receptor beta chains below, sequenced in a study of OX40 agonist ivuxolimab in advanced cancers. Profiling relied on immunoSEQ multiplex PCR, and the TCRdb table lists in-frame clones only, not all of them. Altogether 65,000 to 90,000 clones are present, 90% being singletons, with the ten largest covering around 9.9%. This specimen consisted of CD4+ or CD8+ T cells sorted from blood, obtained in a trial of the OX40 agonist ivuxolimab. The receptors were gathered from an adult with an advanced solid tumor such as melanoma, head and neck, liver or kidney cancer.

The CDR3 region is CASSQTGADQPQHF. CDR3 nucleotides: TGTGCCAGCAGCCAGACAGGGGCGGATCAGCCCCAGCATTTT. J is TRBJ1-5 and V is TRBV6-6; TRBD1 aligns across 8 bases. V lost 6 bases to trimming and J lost 5 bases; unmatched junction nucleotides: 6. The CDR3 length is 14 residues. The V gene's germline CDR1 is MNHNY and CDR2 SVGAGI (reference sequence).

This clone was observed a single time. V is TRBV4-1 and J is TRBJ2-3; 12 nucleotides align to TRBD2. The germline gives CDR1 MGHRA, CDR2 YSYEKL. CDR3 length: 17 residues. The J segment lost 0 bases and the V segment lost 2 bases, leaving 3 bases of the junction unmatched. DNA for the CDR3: TGCGCCAGCAGCCAATCTGGACTAGCGGGAAGCACAGATACGCAGTATTTT. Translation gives CASSQSGLAGSTDTQYF.

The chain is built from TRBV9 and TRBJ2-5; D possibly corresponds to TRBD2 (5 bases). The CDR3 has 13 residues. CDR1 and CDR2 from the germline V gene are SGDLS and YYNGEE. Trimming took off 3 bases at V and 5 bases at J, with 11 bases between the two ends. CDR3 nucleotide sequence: TGTGCCAGCAGCGGGGAGATTCGGGAGACCCAGTACTTC. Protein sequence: CASSGEIRETQYF.

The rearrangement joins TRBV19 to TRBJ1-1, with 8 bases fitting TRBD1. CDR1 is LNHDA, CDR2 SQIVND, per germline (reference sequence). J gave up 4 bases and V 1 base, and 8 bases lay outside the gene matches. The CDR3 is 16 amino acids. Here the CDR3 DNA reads TGTGCCAGTAGTATAGGTGACAGGGGCTGGGGCACTGAAGCTTTCTTT. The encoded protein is CASSIGDRGWGTEAFF.

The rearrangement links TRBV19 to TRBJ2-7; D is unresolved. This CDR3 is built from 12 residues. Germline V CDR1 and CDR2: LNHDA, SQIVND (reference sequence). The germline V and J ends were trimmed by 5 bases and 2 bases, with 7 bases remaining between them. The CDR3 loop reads CASSGPPYEQYF. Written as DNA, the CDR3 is TGTGCCAGTAGTGGACCGCCCTACGAGCAGTACTTC.

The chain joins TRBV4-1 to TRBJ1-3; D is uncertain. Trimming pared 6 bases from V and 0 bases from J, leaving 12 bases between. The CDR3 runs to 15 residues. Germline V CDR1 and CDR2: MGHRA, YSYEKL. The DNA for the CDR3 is TGCGCCAGCAGGATTACTTTTTTCTCTGGAAACACCATATATTTT. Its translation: CASRITFFSGNTIYF.

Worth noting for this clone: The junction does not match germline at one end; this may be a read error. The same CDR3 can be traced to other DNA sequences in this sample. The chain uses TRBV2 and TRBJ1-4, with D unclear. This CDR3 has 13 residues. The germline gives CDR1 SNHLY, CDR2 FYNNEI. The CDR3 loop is CASMRYLAEKLFF. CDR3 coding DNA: TGCGCCAGCATGCGTTACTTGGCAGAAAAACTGTTTTTT.

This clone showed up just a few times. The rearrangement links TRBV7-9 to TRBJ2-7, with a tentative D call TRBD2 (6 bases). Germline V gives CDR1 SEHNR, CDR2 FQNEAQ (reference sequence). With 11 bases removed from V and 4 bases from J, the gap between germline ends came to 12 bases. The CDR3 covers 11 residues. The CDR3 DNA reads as TGTGCCGAATTGGAGGGGTACGAGCAGTACTTC. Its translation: CAELEGYEQYF.

For the CDR3, the DNA is TGTGCCAGCAAACCACAGGGATTGTGGCAGCCCCAGCATTTT. Protein sequence: CASKPQGLWQPQHF. The rearrangement joins TRBV2 to TRBJ1-5, with D possibly being TRBD1 (6 bases). Trimming removed 7 bases from V and 7 bases from J, with 17 bases in between. The CDR3 consists of 14 residues. In germline, CDR1 is SNHLY, CDR2 FYNNEI.

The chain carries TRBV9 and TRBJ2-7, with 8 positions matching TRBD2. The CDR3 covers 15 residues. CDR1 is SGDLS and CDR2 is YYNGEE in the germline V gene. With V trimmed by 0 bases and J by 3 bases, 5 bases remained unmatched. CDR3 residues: CASSVAGTSYYEQYF. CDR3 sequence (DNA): TGTGCCAGCAGCGTAGCCGGGACTAGTTACTACGAGCAGTACTTC.

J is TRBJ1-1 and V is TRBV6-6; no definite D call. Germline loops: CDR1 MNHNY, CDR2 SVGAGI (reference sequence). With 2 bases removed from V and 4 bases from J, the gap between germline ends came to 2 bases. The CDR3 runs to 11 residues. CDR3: CASSYVTEAFF. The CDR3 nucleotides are TGTGCCAGCAGTTACGTCACTGAAGCTTTCTTT.

The CDR3 sequence is CASSSTLALADIHEQFF. The CDR3 bases are TGTGCCAGCAGCTCCACTCTGGCACTAGCGGATATCCATGAGCAGTTCTTC. This sequence joins TRBV7-9 and TRBJ2-1, with 8 bases lining up with TRBD2. J lost 8 bases, V lost 4 bases, and 16 bases had no gene match. The CDR3 consists of 17 residues. Germline V CDR1 and CDR2: SEHNR, FQNEAQ (reference sequence).

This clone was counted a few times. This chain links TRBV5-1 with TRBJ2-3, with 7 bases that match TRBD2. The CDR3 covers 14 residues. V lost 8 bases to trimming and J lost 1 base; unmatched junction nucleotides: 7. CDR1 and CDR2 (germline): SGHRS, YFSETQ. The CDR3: CARGLGYGTDTQYF. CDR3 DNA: TGCGCCAGAGGACTAGGGTATGGCACAGATACGCAGTATTTT. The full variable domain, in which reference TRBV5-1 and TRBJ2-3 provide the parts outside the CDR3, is KAGVTQTPRYLIKTRGQQVTLSCSPISGHRSVSWYQQTPGQGLQFLFEYFSETQRNKGNFPGRFSGRQFSNSRSEMNVSTLELGDSALYLCARGLGYGTDTQYFGPGTRLTVL.

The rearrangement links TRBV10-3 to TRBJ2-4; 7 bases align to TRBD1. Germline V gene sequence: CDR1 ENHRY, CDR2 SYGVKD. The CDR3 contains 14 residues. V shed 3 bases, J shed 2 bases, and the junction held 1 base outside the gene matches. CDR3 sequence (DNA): TGTGCCATCAGTGAAGGGGGCTCCAAAAACATTCAGTACTTC. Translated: CAISEGGSKNIQYF.

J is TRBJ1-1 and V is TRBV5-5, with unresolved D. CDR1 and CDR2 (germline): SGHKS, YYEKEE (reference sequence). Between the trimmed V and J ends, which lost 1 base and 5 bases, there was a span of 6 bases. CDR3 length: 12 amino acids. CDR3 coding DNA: TGTGCCAGCAGCTTGTTAGGGACTGAAGCTTTCTTT. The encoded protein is CASSLLGTEAFF.

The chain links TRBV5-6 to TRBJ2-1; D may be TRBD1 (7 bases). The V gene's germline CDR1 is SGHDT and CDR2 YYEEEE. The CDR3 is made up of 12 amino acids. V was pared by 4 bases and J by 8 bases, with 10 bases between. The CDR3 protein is CASSQGGHEQFF. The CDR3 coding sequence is TGTGCCAGCAGCCAGGGGGGACATGAGCAGTTCTTC.

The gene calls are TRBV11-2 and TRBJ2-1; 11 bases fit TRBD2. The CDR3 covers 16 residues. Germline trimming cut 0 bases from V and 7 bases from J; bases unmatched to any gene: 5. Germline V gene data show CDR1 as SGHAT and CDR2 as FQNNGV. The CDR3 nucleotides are TGTGCCAGCAGCTTAGATCCACTAGCGGGAGTAAATGAGCAGTTCTTC. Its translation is CASSLDPLAGVNEQFF.

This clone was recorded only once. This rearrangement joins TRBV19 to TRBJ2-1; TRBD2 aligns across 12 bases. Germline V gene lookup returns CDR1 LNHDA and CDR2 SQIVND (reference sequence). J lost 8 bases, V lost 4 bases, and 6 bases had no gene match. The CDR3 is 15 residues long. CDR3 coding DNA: TGTGCCAGTAGTACTAGCGGGGGGGCCGGCCATGAGCAGTTCTTC. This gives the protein CASSTSGGAGHEQFF.

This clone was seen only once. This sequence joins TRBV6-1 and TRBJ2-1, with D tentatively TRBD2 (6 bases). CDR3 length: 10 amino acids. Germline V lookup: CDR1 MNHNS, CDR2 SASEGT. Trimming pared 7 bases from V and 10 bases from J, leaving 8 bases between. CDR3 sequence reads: CASMLAEQFF. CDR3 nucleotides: TGTGCCAGCATGCTAGCGGAGCAGTTCTTC.

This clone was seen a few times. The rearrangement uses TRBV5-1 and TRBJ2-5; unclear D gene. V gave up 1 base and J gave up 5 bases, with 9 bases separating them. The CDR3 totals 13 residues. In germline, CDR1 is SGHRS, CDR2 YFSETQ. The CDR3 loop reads CASSLPGEETQYF. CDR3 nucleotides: TGCGCCAGCAGCTTGCCAGGAGAGGAGACCCAGTACTTC. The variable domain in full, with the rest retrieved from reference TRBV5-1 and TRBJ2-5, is KAGVTQTPRYLIKTRGQQVTLSCSPISGHRSVSWYQQTPGQGLQFLFEYFSETQRNKGNFPGRFSGRQFSNSRSEMNVSTLELGDSALYLCASSLPGEETQYFGPGTRLLVL.

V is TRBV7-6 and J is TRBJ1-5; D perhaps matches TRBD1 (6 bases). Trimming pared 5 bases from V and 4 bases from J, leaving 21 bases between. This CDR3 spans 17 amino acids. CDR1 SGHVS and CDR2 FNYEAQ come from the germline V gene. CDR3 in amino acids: CASSPNPLGAANQPQHF. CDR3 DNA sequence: TGTGCCAGCAGCCCTAATCCGCTGGGGGCAGCTAATCAGCCCCAGCATTTT.

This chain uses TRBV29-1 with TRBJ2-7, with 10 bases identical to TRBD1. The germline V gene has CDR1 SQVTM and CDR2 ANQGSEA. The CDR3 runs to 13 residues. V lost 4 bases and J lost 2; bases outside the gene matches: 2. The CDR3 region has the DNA TGCAGCGTTGTTGGGACAGGGGCCTACGAGCAGTACTTC. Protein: CSVVGTGAYEQYF.

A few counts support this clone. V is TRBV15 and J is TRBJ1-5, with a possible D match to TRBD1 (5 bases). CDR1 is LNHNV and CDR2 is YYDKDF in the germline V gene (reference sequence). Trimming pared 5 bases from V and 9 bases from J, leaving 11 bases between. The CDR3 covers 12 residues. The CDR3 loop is CATSGGGRPQHF. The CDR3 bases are TGTGCCACCAGCGGGGGTGGGCGGCCCCAGCATTTT.

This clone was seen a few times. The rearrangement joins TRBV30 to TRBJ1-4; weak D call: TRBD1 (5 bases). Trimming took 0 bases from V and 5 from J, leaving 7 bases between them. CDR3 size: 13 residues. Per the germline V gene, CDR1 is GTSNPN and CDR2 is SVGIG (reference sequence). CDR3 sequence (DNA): TGTGCCTGGAGTGTACAGGTGAATGAAAAACTGTTTTTT. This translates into CAWSVQVNEKLFF.

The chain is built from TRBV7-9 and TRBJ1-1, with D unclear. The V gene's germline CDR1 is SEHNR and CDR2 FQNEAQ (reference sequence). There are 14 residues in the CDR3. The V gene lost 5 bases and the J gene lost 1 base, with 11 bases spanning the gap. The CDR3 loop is CASSPQVTNTEAFF. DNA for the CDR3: TGTGCCAGCAGCCCCCAGGTGACGAACACTGAAGCTTTCTTT.

The CDR3 coding sequence is TGTGCCAGCAGCCAAGGCCCCTACGAGCAGTACTTC. This translates into CASSQGPYEQYF. V gene TRBV14 combines with J gene TRBJ2-7; D is ambiguous. The germline CDR1 and CDR2 sequences are SGHDN and FVKESK. There are 12 residues in the CDR3. The V end lost 1 base, the J end lost 2 bases, and 3 bases lay between the germline ends.